The 30 T cell receptor beta chains listed next were all sequenced from one sample in a study of blood T cell repertoires in COVID-19. Produced via immunoSEQ multiplex PCR; TCRdb's table is partial and in-frame only. The sample lists approximately 180,000 clones, about 84% occurring once. Sequenced input: peripheral blood. The receptors here all came from a person aged 65 to 85 with COVID-19, enrolled during active disease.

The chain employs TRBV5-4 and TRBJ2-5, with D unclear. Deletions cut 0 bases from V and 5 bases from J, with 14 bases between. The germline V gene encodes CDR1 SGHNT and CDR2 YYREEE (reference sequence). This CDR3 is 15 amino acids long. DNA for the CDR3: TGTGCCAGCAGCTTGGCCACCTTCTCCGGGGAGACCCAGTACTTC. As protein: CASSLATFSGETQYF.

This clone showed up many times. This chain links TRBV7-2 with TRBJ1-6; D is ambiguous. The CDR3 is made up of 16 amino acids. Trimming cost V 5 bases and J 3 bases, with 14 bases left between them. Germline assignment: CDR1 SGHTA and CDR2 FQGNSA. In DNA form, the CDR3 reads TGTGCCAGCAGCCCCACGGCAGCGATCTATAATTCACCCCTCCACTTT. This codes for CASSPTAAIYNSPLHF.

This rearrangement joins TRBV19 to TRBJ2-1; D may be TRBD2 (6 bases). CDR1 LNHDA and CDR2 SQIVND come from the germline V gene (reference sequence). This CDR3 region has 15 residues. The V gene lost 7 bases and the J gene lost 2 bases, with 15 bases spanning the gap. The CDR3 protein is CASTPGRGTYNEQFF. CDR3 sequence (DNA): TGTGCCAGTACCCCCGGGCGGGGAACCTACAATGAGCAGTTCTTC.

This chain joins TRBV5-6 and TRBJ1-5; D is undetermined. The V gene's germline CDR1 is SGHDT and CDR2 YYEEEE. The CDR3 consists of 15 residues. With 4 bases removed from V and 5 bases from J, the gap between germline ends came to 16 bases. The CDR3 DNA follows: TGTGCCAGCAGCAACTGGGGAGGGCGGGATCAGCCCCAGCATTTT. It encodes CASSNWGGRDQPQHF.

The chain links TRBV19 to TRBJ2-1, with D perhaps matching TRBD2 (5 bases). The CDR3 consists of 14 residues. The germline V gene has CDR1 LNHDA and CDR2 SQIVND (reference sequence). V lost 5 bases, J lost 10 bases, and 18 bases lay in between. CDR3 loop: CASSSTATAGEQFF. CDR3 coding DNA: TGTGCCAGTAGTTCCACAGCGACGGCGGGCGAGCAGTTCTTC.

This chain joins TRBV5-1 and TRBJ1-1; D unresolved. V was clipped by 4 bases and J by 1 base, with 14 bases between them. The CDR3 has 15 amino acids. Germline CDR1 reads SGHRS; CDR2 reads YFSETQ. The CDR3 loop reads CASSPHALKNTEAFF. CDR3 in DNA: TGCGCCAGCAGCCCTCATGCTCTAAAGAACACTGAAGCTTTCTTT.

The chain is built from TRBV12-5 and TRBJ1-1, with D possibly being TRBD1 (6 bases). V shed 4 bases and J shed 1 base, with 10 bases lying between them. CDR3 length: 14 residues. Germline values: CDR1 LGHNT, CDR2 FRNRAP. Here the CDR3 reads CASGSRGGNTEAFF. The DNA for the CDR3 is TGTGCTAGTGGTTCGAGGGGGGGGAACACTGAAGCTTTCTTT.

V usage is TRBV7-6 and J usage is TRBJ1-4; 7 bases are a match to TRBD1. Germline V gene lookup returns CDR1 SGHVS and CDR2 FNYEAQ. Germline trimming cut 4 bases from V and 4 bases from J; bases unmatched to any gene: 3. This CDR3 comprises 14 residues. The CDR3 region is CASSSRGYNEKLFF. CDR3 in DNA: TGTGCCAGCAGCTCCAGGGGGTATAATGAAAAACTGTTTTTT.

The chain uses TRBV11-1 and TRBJ2-3, with D possibly being TRBD2 (6 bases). This CDR3 has 16 amino acids. Germline assignment: CDR1 SGHAT and CDR2 FQDESV (reference sequence). The germline V and J ends were trimmed by 6 bases and 0 bases, with 16 bases remaining between them. The CDR3 bases are TGTGCCAGCAGTAAAGAAGGGAGGCGTAGCACAGATACGCAGTATTTT. This gives the protein CASSKEGRRSTDTQYF. Together with reference TRBV11-1 and TRBJ2-3, the CDR3 gives the full variable domain: EAEVAQSPRYKITEKSQAVAFWCDPISGHATLYWYRQILGQGPELLVQFQDESVVDDSQLPKDRFSAERLKGVDSTLKIQPAELGDSAMYLCASSKEGRRSTDTQYFGPGTRLTVL.

The CDR3 reads CASSRDLGGNEQFF. CDR3 in DNA: TGTGCCAGCAGTCGCGACCTAGGGGGCAATGAGCAGTTCTTC. The chain employs TRBV28 and TRBJ2-1; D possibly corresponds to TRBD1 (6 bases). This CDR3 has 14 residues. V dropped 5 bases and J dropped 6 bases, with 14 bases sitting between them. CDR1 is MDHEN, CDR2 SYDVKM, per germline.

This clone has a handful of counts. The rearrangement joins TRBV12-3 or TRBV12-4 to TRBJ2-3, with D hard to call. With 8 bases removed from V and 0 bases from J, the gap between germline ends came to 6 bases. CDR3 length: 12 residues. As DNA, the CDR3 is TGTGCCAGCTTCTCTAGCACAGATACGCAGTATTTT. Protein sequence: CASFSSTDTQYF.

The V gene is TRBV7-9, the J gene TRBJ2-2, with 8 bases fitting TRBD1. From germline, CDR1 is SEHNR and CDR2 FQNEAQ (reference sequence). The junction had 6 bases not matched to a gene; V was cut back by 6 bases and J by 0 bases. The CDR3 has 16 amino acids. The CDR3 bases are TGTGCCAGCAGTTCGCGACAGGGGACGAACACCGGGGAGCTGTTTTTT. This codes for CASSSRQGTNTGELFF.

J is TRBJ2-3 and V is TRBV28, with 10 bases matching TRBD2. There are 17 residues in the CDR3. From germline, CDR1 is MDHEN and CDR2 SYDVKM. Unmatched junction bases numbered 13, after V lost 7 bases and J lost 3 bases. The CDR3, as DNA: TGTGCCAGCACCCTCCCAGGCATAGCGGGGGGTACAGATACGCAGTATTTT. Its protein is CASTLPGIAGGTDTQYF.

This clone was seen only a few times. The chain is built from TRBV25-1 and TRBJ2-1; D possibly corresponds to TRBD2 (6 bases). Trimming left V 3 bases short and J 10 bases short, with 13 bases between. The CDR3 spans 13 residues. In germline, CDR1 is MGHDK, CDR2 SYGVNS. CDR3 loop: CASSDPFSGEQFF. The DNA for the CDR3 is TGTGCCAGCAGTGATCCCTTTAGCGGAGAGCAGTTCTTC.

The V and J genes are TRBV9 and TRBJ2-5; the D gene is possibly TRBD2 (6 bases). The CDR3 spans 13 residues. V was clipped by 0 bases and J by 6 bases, with 9 bases between them. CDR1 is SGDLS, CDR2 YYNGEE, per germline. CDR3 DNA: TGTGCCAGCAGCGTAGACGGGAGTCAGACCCAGTACTTC. It yields the protein CASSVDGSQTQYF.

The V call is TRBV12-2, the J call TRBJ2-3; the D call of TRBD2 is as the table states it, not checked on the DNA. TRBV12-2 is a recognized pseudogene. The CDR3 covers 15 residues. In DNA form, the CDR3 reads TGTGCAAGTCGCTGGTGGGACTTGTGGTCGGGTACGCAGTATTTT. Its translation is CASRWWDLWSGTQYF.

This clone appeared a single time. The chain couples TRBV5-6 to TRBJ2-5, with 10 bases that match TRBD2. The CDR3 is made up of 15 amino acids. Germline trimming cut 4 bases from V and 4 bases from J; bases unmatched to any gene: 7. CDR1 is SGHDT, CDR2 YYEEEE, per germline. The DNA for the CDR3 is TGTGCCAGCAGCCCCCTAGCGGGGGTCACAGAGACCCAGTACTTC. It specifies CASSPLAGVTETQYF.

The table lists this clone with a few counts. The DNA for the CDR3 is TGTGCCAGCAGCTTAACGGGACAGAGCGCCTACGAGCAGTACTTC. This gives the protein CASSLTGQSAYEQYF. The rearrangement links TRBV7-6 to TRBJ2-7; 7 nucleotides match TRBD1. Trimming at V came to 2 bases and at J to 2 bases, leaving 6 bases not matched to a gene. Germline CDR1 and CDR2: SGHVS and FNYEAQ. The CDR3 runs 15 residues.

The genes are TRBV27 and TRBJ2-4, with D maybe TRBD2 (5 bases). The germline gives CDR1 MNHEY, CDR2 SMNVEV (reference sequence). V was pared by 8 bases and J by 3 bases, with 11 bases between. There are 13 residues in the CDR3. The CDR3 loop reads CASETGIKNIQYF. The CDR3 DNA sequence: TGTGCCAGCGAGACGGGAATCAAAAACATTCAGTACTTC.

The chain uses TRBV6-5 and TRBJ2-7, with D uncertain. The germline CDR1 and CDR2 sequences are MNHEY and SVGAGI. The CDR3 is 13 amino acids. Deletions cut 2 bases from V and 0 bases from J, with 5 bases between. DNA for the CDR3: TGTGCCAGCAGTTACGGCGGCTCCTACGAGCAGTACTTC. Translation: CASSYGGSYEQYF.

The chain couples TRBV6-6 to TRBJ2-7; 8 bases line up with TRBD2. CDR1 and CDR2 (germline): MNHNY, SVGAGI (reference sequence). The CDR3 consists of 15 residues. After removal of 7 bases from V and 7 bases from J, the junction contained 15 bases not matched to a gene. The CDR3 DNA follows: TGTGCCAGCACCCCCGGGGGGGGGACCGTGGGGGAGCAGTACTTC. Amino acid sequence: CASTPGGGTVGEQYF.

V usage is TRBV6-5 and J usage is TRBJ1-2, with 8 bases that match TRBD1. The germline gives CDR1 MNHEY, CDR2 SVGAGI. CDR3 size: 15 residues. With 6 bases clipped from V and 6 bases from J, the junction kept 12 bases outside the gene matches. CDR3 sequence: CASSEVGTGRDGYTF. CDR3 sequence (DNA): TGTGCCAGCAGCGAGGTAGGGACAGGAAGGGATGGCTACACCTTC.

The CDR3 is CASSQTGQGPNQPQHF. The CDR3 coding sequence is TGCGCCAGCAGCCAGACCGGACAGGGGCCTAATCAGCCCCAGCATTTT. V is TRBV4-1 and J is TRBJ1-5, with 9 bases aligning to TRBD1. V gave up 3 bases and J gave up 4 bases; unmatched junction bases: 7. Germline assignment: CDR1 MGHRA and CDR2 YSYEKL. The length of the CDR3 is 16 residues.

This chain uses TRBV5-1 with TRBJ2-7; the match to TRBD1 covers 12 bases. Germline loops: CDR1 SGHRS, CDR2 YFSETQ. Unmatched junction bases numbered 13, after V lost 3 bases and J lost 9 bases. CDR3 size: 16 residues. The CDR3 loop is CASSSLSGTGGAAQYF. In nucleotides, the CDR3 is TGCGCCAGCAGCTCCCTCTCCGGGACAGGGGGCGCCGCGCAGTACTTC.

This chain links TRBV5-1 with TRBJ1-6, with a weak D call TRBD1 (5 bases). Germline CDR1 SGHRS, CDR2 YFSETQ. With 3 bases removed from V and 7 bases from J, the gap between germline ends came to 11 bases. This CDR3 is built from 14 residues. The CDR3 DNA reads TGCGCCAGCAGCTCAGGTGCAGGGAATTCACCCCTCCACTTT. This codes for CASSSGAGNSPLHF. Drawing the rest from reference TRBV5-1 and TRBJ1-6, the complete variable domain is KAGVTQTPRYLIKTRGQQVTLSCSPISGHRSVSWYQQTPGQGLQFLFEYFSETQRNKGNFPGRFSGRQFSNSRSEMNVSTLELGDSALYLCASSSGAGNSPLHFGNGTRLTVT.

The chain carries TRBV6-2 or TRBV6-3 and TRBJ2-1, with TRBD2 matching 9 bases. CDR3 length: 16 residues. The germline CDR1 and CDR2 sequences are MNHEY and SVGEGT. Losses at the gene ends were 2 bases for V and 2 bases for J; bases not matched to a gene: 4. In DNA form, the CDR3 reads TGTGCCAGCAGTTACATGGCGGGAGGGCCCTACAATGAGCAGTTCTTC. It specifies CASSYMAGGPYNEQFF.

The chain employs TRBV5-1 and TRBJ2-1; 12 bases align to TRBD2. The V gene end was trimmed by 5 bases and the J gene end by 3 bases; junction bases not matched to a gene: 9. Germline V gene lookup returns CDR1 SGHRS and CDR2 YFSETQ. There are 17 residues in the CDR3. The CDR3 protein is CASSLGLAGSLYNEQFF. CDR3 coding DNA: TGCGCCAGCAGTCTAGGACTAGCGGGGTCGCTCTACAATGAGCAGTTCTTC.

The chain combines TRBV5-1 with TRBJ1-5; weak D call: TRBD1 (6 bases). The germline V gene encodes CDR1 SGHRS and CDR2 YFSETQ. V lost 2 bases and J lost 4, with 10 bases in between. The CDR3 has 14 residues. The DNA for the CDR3 is TGCGCCAGCAGCTTTGCAGGGGAAAATCAGCCCCAGCATTTT. Translating gives CASSFAGENQPQHF.

The chain joins TRBV30 to TRBJ2-3, with 11 bases matching TRBD2. The germline V gene has CDR1 GTSNPN and CDR2 SVGIG (reference sequence). Trimming removed 5 bases from V and 4 bases from J; junction bases left unmatched: 8. The CDR3 totals 15 residues. CDR3 sequence reads: CAWGSGRVRADTQYF. CDR3 coding DNA: TGTGCCTGGGGTAGCGGGAGGGTTAGGGCAGATACGCAGTATTTT.

The rearrangement links TRBV24-1 to TRBJ1-5, with a weak D call TRBD1 (5 bases). From germline, CDR1 is KGHDR and CDR2 SFDVKD. The CDR3 consists of 13 residues. Trimming took 6 bases from V and 4 from J, leaving 9 bases between them. The CDR3 protein is CATSLRGNQPQHF. The CDR3, as DNA: TGTGCCACCAGTCTCCGGGGGAATCAGCCCCAGCATTTT.